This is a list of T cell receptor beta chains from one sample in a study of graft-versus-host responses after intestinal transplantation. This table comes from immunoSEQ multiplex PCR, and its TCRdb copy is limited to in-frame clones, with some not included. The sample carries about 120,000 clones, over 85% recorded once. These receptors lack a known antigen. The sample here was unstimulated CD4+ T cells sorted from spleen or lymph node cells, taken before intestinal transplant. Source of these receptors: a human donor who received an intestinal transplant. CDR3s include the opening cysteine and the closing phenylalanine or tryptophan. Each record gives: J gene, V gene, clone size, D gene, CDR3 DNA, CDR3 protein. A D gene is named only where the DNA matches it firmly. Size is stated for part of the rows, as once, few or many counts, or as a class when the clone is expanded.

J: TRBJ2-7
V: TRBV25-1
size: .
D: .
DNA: TGTGCCAGCATGGCCCTCACCCTACGCGGGGCCTACGAGCAGTACTTC
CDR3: CASMALTLRGAYEQYF

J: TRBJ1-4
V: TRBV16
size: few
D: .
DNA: TGTGCCAGCGCTAAAGGGAAGGGAACTAATGAAAAACTGTTTTTT
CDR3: CASAKGKGTNEKLFF

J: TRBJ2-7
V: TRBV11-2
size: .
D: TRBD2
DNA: TGTGCCAGCAGCCCGATGGGGCGGGAGCCCTACGAGCAGTACTTC
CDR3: CASSPMGREPYEQYF

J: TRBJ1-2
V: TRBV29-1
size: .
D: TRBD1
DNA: TGCAGCGTTGAAGATCTAGGCGGGACAGGGGTTGGATCTATCGGCTACACCTTC
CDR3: CSVEDLGGTGVGSIGYTF

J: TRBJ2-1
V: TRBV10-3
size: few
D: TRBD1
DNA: TGTGCCATCGGACAGGGGTCCAATGAGCAGTTCTTC
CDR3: CAIGQGSNEQFF

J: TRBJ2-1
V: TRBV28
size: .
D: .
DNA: TGTGCCAGCAGTTGGGGGCGACTCTCCAACAATGAGCAGTTCTTC
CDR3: CASSWGRLSNNEQFF

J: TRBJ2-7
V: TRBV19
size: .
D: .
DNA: TGTGCCAGTAGGGCACAAAGGGGTGCGGTTTACGAGCAGTACTTC
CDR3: CASRAQRGAVYEQYF

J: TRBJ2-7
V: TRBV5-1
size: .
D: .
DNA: TGCGCCAGTCGCCGGTTTGGGCAAAGCTACGAGCAGTACTTC
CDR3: CASRRFGQSYEQYF

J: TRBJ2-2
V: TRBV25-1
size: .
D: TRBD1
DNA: TGTGCCAGCAGTCTCCTCCGACAGGGCGTCACCGGGGAGCTGTTTTTT
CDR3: CASSLLRQGVTGELFF

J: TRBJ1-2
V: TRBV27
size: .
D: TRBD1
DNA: TGTGCCAGCAGTCCCGACAGGGGCACGGGCTACACCTTC
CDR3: CASSPDRGTGYTF

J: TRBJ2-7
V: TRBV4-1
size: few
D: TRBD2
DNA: TGCGCCAGCAGCCAGGGCCTAGCGGGAGGAGGCTCCTACGAGCAGTACTTC
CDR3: CASSQGLAGGGSYEQYF

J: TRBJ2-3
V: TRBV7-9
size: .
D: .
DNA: TGTGCCAGCAGCCCTGACCTAGCACCTAGCACAGATACGCAGTATTTT
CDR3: CASSPDLAPSTDTQYF

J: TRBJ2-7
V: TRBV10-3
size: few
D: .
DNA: TGTGCCATCAGTGATCCCGGCTCCTACGAGCAGTACTTC
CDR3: CAISDPGSYEQYF

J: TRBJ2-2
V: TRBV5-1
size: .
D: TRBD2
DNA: TGCGCCAGCAGGGAACTAGCGGGATTAACCGGGGAGCTGTTTTTT
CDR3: CASRELAGLTGELFF

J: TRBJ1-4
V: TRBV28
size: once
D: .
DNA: TGTGCCAGCAGTCCCCCAGAGGCAGCGGGTAATGAAAAACTGTTTTTT
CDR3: CASSPPEAAGNEKLFF

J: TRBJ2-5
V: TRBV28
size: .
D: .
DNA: TGTGCCAGCAGTACCCGAAGGTTTCAAGAGACCCAGTACTTC
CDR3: CASSTRRFQETQYF

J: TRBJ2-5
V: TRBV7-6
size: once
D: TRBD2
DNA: TGTGCCAGCAGCTTAGGACTAGCAAGAGAGACCCAGTACTTC
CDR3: CASSLGLARETQYF

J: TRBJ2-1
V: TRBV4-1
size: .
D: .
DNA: TGCGCCAGCAGCCATCCCAGGAGGGACTCCATCTACAATGAGCAGTTCTTC
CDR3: CASSHPRRDSIYNEQFF

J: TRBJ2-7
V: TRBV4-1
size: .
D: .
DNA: TGCGCCAGCAGCCAATCGTTCGGAAGCGAGTACGAGCAGTACTTC
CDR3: CASSQSFGSEYEQYF

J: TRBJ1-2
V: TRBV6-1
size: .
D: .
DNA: TGTGCCAGCAGTCCGGGACCTAACTATGGCTACACCTTC
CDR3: CASSPGPNYGYTF

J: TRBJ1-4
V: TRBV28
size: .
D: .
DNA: TGTGCCAGCAGCCTGGCGGCCGCGGGTAATGAAAAACTGTTTTTT
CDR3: CASSLAAAGNEKLFF

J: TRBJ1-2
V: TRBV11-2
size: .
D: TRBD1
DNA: TGTGCCAGCAGCCCGACCGGGACAGTCTATGGCTACACCTTC
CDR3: CASSPTGTVYGYTF

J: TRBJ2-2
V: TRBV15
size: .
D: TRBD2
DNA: TGTGCCACCAGCAGGGGGGGACTAGCGGGAGCCCAAGGGGAGCTGTTTTTT
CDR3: CATSRGGLAGAQGELFF